This record covers a single T cell receptor beta chain. The data originate from a study of OX40 agonist ivuxolimab in advanced cancers. Trimming removed 5 bases from V and 5 bases from J, with 16 bases in between. In germline, CDR1 is SGHTA, CDR2 FQGNSA. CDR3 length equals 15 residues. Produced via immunoSEQ multiplex PCR; TCRdb's table is partial and in-frame only. Here the sample spans about 73,000 clones, 80% to 95% being singletons. The chain recombines TRBV7-2 with TRBJ2-1, with D perhaps matching TRBD2 (6 bases). Sequencing used CD4+ or CD8+ T cells sorted from blood, obtained in a trial of the OX40 agonist ivuxolimab. This receptor was obtained from an adult with an advanced solid tumor such as melanoma, head and neck, liver or kidney cancer. CDR3 sequence: CASSPEGLGDNEQFF. CDR3 bases: TGTGCCAGCAGCCCAGAGGGACTGGGGGACAATGAGCAGTTCTTC.